These 21 T cell receptor beta chains originate from one sample sequenced in a study of identifying expanded T cells in peripheral blood. The assay was immunoSEQ multiplex PCR, and TCRdb's table has in-frame clones only and misses some. Among around 56,000 clones listed, about four fifths were seen once. The specimen was blood. Receptors originate from a person aged 18 to 75 in good health.

The chain carries TRBV7-9 and TRBJ1-5; D unresolved. This CDR3 region has 12 residues. Germline-derived CDR1 and CDR2 are SEHNR and FQNEAQ (reference sequence). V was shortened by 7 bases and J by 9 bases, with 13 bases between the two germline ends. CDR3 DNA: TGTGCCAGCAACGGAGGTACTGGGCCCCAGCATTTT. It yields the protein CASNGGTGPQHF.

J is TRBJ2-5 and V is TRBV4-1; 8 nucleotides line up with TRBD2. The CDR3 totals 17 residues. The germline CDR1 and CDR2 sequences are MGHRA and YSYEKL. The J segment lost 4 bases and the V segment lost 3 bases, leaving 13 bases of the junction unmatched. The DNA of the CDR3 is TGCGCCAGCAGCCAGAAGGGGTCCGGGGGGGCACGAGAGACCCAGTACTTC. Encoded protein: CASSQKGSGGARETQYF.

The gene calls are TRBV6-6 and TRBJ1-2, with D tentatively TRBD1 (6 bases). CDR1 and CDR2 from the germline V gene are MNHNY and SVGAGI (reference sequence). V gave up 7 bases and J gave up 1 base, with 19 bases separating them. CDR3 length: 16 amino acids. This CDR3 is CASNSNPRTVNYGYTF. The CDR3 region has the DNA TGTGCCAGCAACTCTAATCCCCGGACAGTTAACTATGGCTACACCTTC.

The rearrangement uses TRBV7-2 and TRBJ2-1; D might be TRBD2 (7 bases). The CDR3 has 15 residues. In germline, CDR1 is SGHTA, CDR2 FQGNSA. V lost 1 base and J lost 13, with 20 bases in between. The CDR3 protein is CASSLDSGGGGGQFF. The CDR3 nucleotides read TGTGCCAGCAGCTTAGACTCGGGAGGCGGTGGGGGCCAGTTCTTC.

This chain joins TRBV14 and TRBJ1-2; D perhaps matches TRBD1 (6 bases). This CDR3 comprises 12 residues. Germline CDR1 SGHDN, CDR2 FVKESK. With 4 bases removed from V and 6 bases from J, the gap between germline ends came to 9 bases. The DNA for the CDR3 is TGTGCCAGCAGCCGCAGGGGTCATGGCTACACCTTC. Its protein product is CASSRRGHGYTF.

V is TRBV7-6 and J is TRBJ1-1; D remains ambiguous. The CDR3 is 15 amino acids. Germline V gives CDR1 SGHVS, CDR2 FNYEAQ. V dropped 1 base and J dropped 2 bases, with 11 bases sitting between them. The CDR3 loop is CASSLVPGANTEAFF. CDR3 bases: TGTGCCAGCAGCTTAGTCCCCGGAGCCAACACTGAAGCTTTCTTT.

V gene TRBV7-6 combines with J gene TRBJ1-5; 7 nucleotides agree with TRBD1. The germline gives CDR1 SGHVS, CDR2 FNYEAQ. The ends lost 1 base at V and 4 bases at J; junction bases unmatched: 7. The CDR3 loop spans 16 amino acids. CDR3 region: CASSLGTGTENQPQHF. The CDR3 bases are TGTGCCAGCAGCTTAGGAACCGGGACAGAAAATCAGCCCCAGCATTTT.

The chain uses TRBV9 and TRBJ2-3; D is uncertain. With 3 bases removed from V and 4 bases from J, the gap between germline ends came to 6 bases. The length of the CDR3 is 12 residues. Germline CDR1 and CDR2: SGDLS and YYNGEE. CDR3 coding DNA: TGTGCCAGCAGCGCCGCGCCAGATACGCAGTATTTT. This encodes CASSAAPDTQYF.

The chain recombines TRBV11-3 with TRBJ2-5; 12 bases are shared with TRBD1. The CDR3 sequence is 16 residues long. CDR1 SGHNT and CDR2 YENEEA come from the germline V gene. Trimming at V came to 5 bases and at J to 5 bases, leaving 9 bases not matched to a gene. The CDR3 sequence is CASSHRGQGAAETQYF. The CDR3 DNA reads as TGTGCCAGCAGCCATCGGGGACAGGGGGCCGCGGAGACCCAGTACTTC.

The J gene is TRBJ1-4, the V gene TRBV19; D is undetermined. The V gene's germline CDR1 is LNHDA and CDR2 SQIVND (reference sequence). Between the trimmed V and J ends, which lost 2 bases and 8 bases, there was a span of 6 bases. This CDR3 is built from 12 residues. CDR3: CASSILGEKLFF. CDR3 sequence (DNA): TGTGCCAGTAGTATATTGGGAGAAAAACTGTTTTTT.

The chain carries TRBV2 and TRBJ1-2, with 7 bases identical to TRBD1. J was trimmed by 5 bases and V by 2 bases; bases with no gene match: 11. Germline values: CDR1 SNHLY, CDR2 FYNNEI. The CDR3 has 16 residues. The CDR3 sequence is CASSETGAYVPYGYTF. As DNA, the CDR3 is TGTGCCAGCAGTGAAACAGGGGCGTACGTACCGTATGGCTACACCTTC.

The chain links TRBV18 to TRBJ2-5; D unresolved. The CDR3 length is 14 residues. Germline V gene lookup returns CDR1 KGHSH and CDR2 LQKENI. V gave up 0 bases and J gave up 4 bases, with 9 bases separating them. DNA for the CDR3: TGTGCCAGCTCACCACCCGGGCTGGGAGAGACCCAGTACTTC. Protein product: CASSPPGLGETQYF. The entire variable domain, with the rest obtained from reference TRBV18 and TRBJ2-5, is as follows: NAGVMQNPRHLVRRRGQEARLRCSPMKGHSHVYWYRQLPEEGLKFMVYLQKENIIDESGMPKERFSAEFPKEGPSILRIQQVVRGDSAAYFCASSPPGLGETQYFGPGTRLLVL.

The CDR3 region has the DNA TGTGCCAGCAGCGTTGGCGGGGGTCCACCCCTCCACTTT. Translating gives CASSVGGGPPLHF. The rearrangement links TRBV7-6 to TRBJ1-6, with D maybe TRBD1 (5 bases). The CDR3 extends over 13 amino acids. The V end was cut by 5 bases, the J end by 11 bases, with 13 bases between. The germline gives CDR1 SGHVS, CDR2 FNYEAQ.

The gene calls are TRBV7-2 and TRBJ2-7; D call uncertain. Per the germline V gene, CDR1 is SGHTA and CDR2 is FQGNSA. Trimming cost V 5 bases and J 7 bases, with 18 bases left between them. The CDR3 loop spans 14 amino acids. The CDR3 protein is CASSLRTALGEQYV. The CDR3 nucleotides read TGTGCCAGCAGCCTCAGGACCGCCTTGGGGGAGCAGTACGTC.

This chain uses TRBV29-1 with TRBJ1-2; 9 bases are a match to TRBD1. The ends lost 5 bases at V and 6 bases at J; junction bases unmatched: 7. Germline loops: CDR1 SQVTM, CDR2 ANQGSEA. The CDR3 runs 13 residues. CDR3 DNA sequence: TGCAGCGTTAAGGCGGACAGGGGACATGGCTACACCTTC. It codes for CSVKADRGHGYTF.

This chain connects TRBV5-5 to TRBJ2-2, with D uncertain. The germline V gene encodes CDR1 SGHKS and CDR2 YYEKEE (reference sequence). Trimming took off 1 base at V and 6 bases at J, with 7 bases between the two ends. The CDR3 is 13 residues long. Written as DNA, the CDR3 is TGTGCCAGCAGCTTGCTGGGTGCCGGGGAGCTGTTTTTT. As protein: CASSLLGAGELFF. Full variable domain (remainder filled in from reference TRBV5-5 and TRBJ2-2): DAGVTQSPTHLIKTRGQQVTLRCSPISGHKSVSWYQQVLGQGPQFIFQYYEKEERGRGNFPDRFSARQFPNYSSELNVNALLLGDSALYLCASSLLGAGELFFGEGSRLTVL.

The genes are TRBV7-3 and TRBJ2-1; TRBD1 might be the D (6 bases). The CDR3 spans 15 residues. The germline CDR1 and CDR2 sequences are SGHTA and FQGTGA. Deletions cut 1 base from V and 8 bases from J, with 15 bases between. The CDR3 coding sequence is TGTGCCAGCAGCTTAAGGCAGGGGAAATGGGATGAGCAGTTCTTC. The encoded protein is CASSLRQGKWDEQFF.

V and J are TRBV5-6 and TRBJ2-5; no clear D. There are 15 residues in the CDR3. Germline values: CDR1 SGHDT, CDR2 YYEEEE. Trimming removed 1 base at V and 0 bases at J, with 10 bases between. The CDR3 region is CASSLLRLDQETQYF. CDR3 nucleotide sequence: TGTGCCAGCAGCTTGCTCAGGCTAGACCAAGAGACCCAGTACTTC.

This clone was observed a few times. The chain is built from TRBV14 and TRBJ2-2, with 10 bases matching TRBD1. This CDR3 region has 16 residues. The germline CDR1 and CDR2 sequences are SGHDN and FVKESK. V gave up 4 bases and J gave up 3 bases; unmatched junction bases: 5. CDR3 protein: CASSLRTGGYTGELFF. CDR3 coding DNA: TGTGCCAGCAGCCTCCGGACAGGGGGGTACACCGGGGAGCTGTTTTTT.

The V call is TRBV6-5, the J call TRBJ2-3; D perhaps matches TRBD1 (8 bases). Germline lookup yields CDR1 MNHEY and CDR2 SVGAGI. The V end was cut by 6 bases, the J end by 2 bases, with 15 bases between. This CDR3 is 15 amino acids long. This CDR3 is CASRTDRDYTDTQYF. The CDR3 DNA is TGTGCCAGCAGGACGGACAGGGACTACACAGATACGCAGTATTTT.

The chain uses TRBV2 and TRBJ1-2; D gene uncertain. Germline CDR1 is SNHLY and CDR2 is FYNNEI. There are 10 residues in the CDR3. V lost 4 bases to trimming and J lost 6 bases, with 3 bases between them. This chain's CDR3 is CASSGNGYTF. The CDR3, as DNA: TGTGCCAGCAGTGGGAATGGCTACACCTTC.